What follows describes a single TCR beta chain. This sample is part of a study of preoperative IRX-2 immunotherapy in early breast cancer. Treatment defined: preoperative locoregional IRX-2 cytokine immunotherapy. Samples came from a phase Ib trial of preoperative locoregional IRX-2 cytokine immunotherapy. Measured with immunoSEQ multiplex PCR; TCRdb has only the in-frame clones, and not every one. The sample includes 32,000 or so clones, 80% to 85% of them seen just once. The CDR3 covers 15 residues. Germline values: CDR1 KGHSH, CDR2 LQKENI. With 6 bases removed from V and 0 bases from J, the gap between germline ends came to 12 bases.

Here the sequenced sample was lymph node tissue, taken from a patient treated with IRX-2 immunotherapy. The rearrangement uses TRBV18 and TRBJ1-3; D might be TRBD1 (6 bases). This clonotype was sampled from a human donor with breast cancer. The CDR3 nucleotides are TGTGCCAGCTCGACCACAGGGTCCTCTGGAAACACCATATATTTT. This gives the protein CASSTTGSSGNTIYF.